This T cell receptor (beta chain) was recovered during a study of cytomegalovirus exposure and HLA in healthy donors. Germline CDR1 is SGHVS and CDR2 is FQNEAQ. Germline trimming cut 2 bases from V and 2 bases from J; bases unmatched to any gene: 5. The CDR3 contains 16 residues. The PCR made use of 60 Vbeta and 13 Jbeta primers. The repertoire was sequenced with immunoSEQ multiplex PCR; TCRdb's copy has only in-frame clones and lacks some. The sample lists 150,000 to 200,000 clones, about 80% occurring once. Source material: PBMCs. This sequence originates from a woman aged 45 to 65 in good health and CMV-seronegative. The genes are TRBV7-8 and TRBJ2-1, with TRBD2 matching 8 bases. CDR3 in DNA: TGTGCCAGCAGCTTACCCCGGGGGGGGGCCTACAATGAGCAGTTCTTC. Protein: CASSLPRGGAYNEQFF.